This is a list of T cell receptor beta chains from one sample in a study of T cell responses to AZD1222 COVID-19 vaccine. Assay used: immunoSEQ multiplex PCR; TCRdb lists only in-frame clones, some missing. The sample includes 150,000 to 200,000 clones, 92% seen only once; the top ten take 1% to 1.5%. The sequences come from peripheral blood, collected 28 days after the second AZD1222 dose. The source is an adult who received the AZD1222 COVID-19 vaccine. The CDR3 runs from the conserved cysteine through the conserved F or W. A D gene is named only where the DNA matches it firmly. Only part of the rows carry a size: once, few, many, or a class if the clone is expanded.

J: TRBJ1-5; D: NA; V: TRBV2; size: NA; CDR3: CASSGEGEIWGNQPQHF; DNA: TGTGCCAGCAGTGGGGAAGGGGAAATATGGGGCAATCAGCCCCAGCATTTT
J: TRBJ1-4; D: TRBD1; V: TRBV11-3; size: NA; CDR3: CASSLEGRGQREKLFF; DNA: TGTGCCAGCAGCTTAGAAGGAAGGGGGCAACGTGAAAAACTGTTTTTT
J: TRBJ2-5; D: NA; V: TRBV12-5; size: once; CDR3: CASGPPGETQYF; DNA: TGTGCTAGTGGTCCTCCGGGTGAGACCCAGTACTTC
J: TRBJ2-7; D: NA; V: TRBV19; size: NA; CDR3: CASSGGSYRGEQYF; DNA: TGTGCCAGTAGTGGAGGGTCCTACCGTGGCGAGCAGTACTTC
J: TRBJ1-1; D: NA; V: TRBV11-2; size: NA; CDR3: CASSLDLKQGEGMNTEAFF; DNA: TGTGCCAGCAGCTTAGATCTCAAACAGGGCGAGGGGATGAACACTGAAGCTTTCTTT
J: TRBJ2-1; D: TRBD2; V: TRBV5-1; size: once; CDR3: CASSSTSGRAYEQFF; DNA: TGCGCCAGCAGCAGTACTAGCGGGAGGGCCTATGAGCAGTTCTTC
J: TRBJ2-2; D: TRBD2; V: TRBV3-1/TRBV3-2; size: NA; CDR3: CASSQERGIPAGELFF; DNA: TGTGCCAGCAGCCAAGAGCGGGGGATCCCAGCCGGGGAGCTGTTTTTT
J: TRBJ2-7; D: NA; V: TRBV4-3; size: NA; CDR3: CASSQASQGPYEQYF; DNA: TGCGCCAGCAGCCAAGCAAGCCAGGGACCCTACGAGCAGTACTTC
J: TRBJ2-2; D: TRBD1; V: TRBV24-1; size: once; CDR3: CATSEGTGIPGELFF; DNA: TGTGCCACCAGTGAGGGGACAGGAATCCCCGGGGAGCTGTTTTTT
J: TRBJ2-3; D: NA; V: TRBV7-6; size: NA; CDR3: CASSLPSLSADTQYF; DNA: TGTGCCAGCAGCTTACCTAGCTTGTCAGCAGATACGCAGTATTTT
J: TRBJ1-2; D: NA; V: TRBV7-9; size: NA; CDR3: CASSLEVFQHGGYTF; DNA: TGTGCCAGCAGCTTAGAGGTCTTTCAGCACGGTGGCTACACCTTC
J: TRBJ2-7; D: NA; V: TRBV6-6; size: NA; CDR3: CASRPPGRPGDEQYF; DNA: TGTGCCAGCAGACCCCCGGGACGTCCTGGTGACGAGCAGTACTTC
J: TRBJ1-1; D: TRBD1; V: TRBV6-1; size: once; CDR3: CASSVSRGARMNTEAFF; DNA: TGTGCCAGCAGTGTCAGCAGGGGGGCCCGGATGAACACTGAAGCTTTCTTT
J: TRBJ1-1; D: NA; V: TRBV5-4; size: NA; CDR3: CASSLNTGNTEAFF; DNA: TGTGCCAGCAGCCTCAATACAGGGAACACTGAAGCTTTCTTT
J: TRBJ2-5; D: NA; V: TRBV18; size: NA; CDR3: CASSPGQKEETQYF; DNA: TGTGCCAGCTCACCAGGACAGAAAGAAGAGACCCAGTACTTC
J: TRBJ2-7; D: NA; V: TRBV15; size: NA; CDR3: CATSRGPRLGSYEQYF; DNA: TGTGCCACCAGCAGGGGCCCACGTTTAGGCTCCTACGAGCAGTACTTC
J: TRBJ2-5; D: TRBD2; V: TRBV7-6; size: NA; CDR3: CASSSPRGGGETQYF; DNA: TGTGCCAGCAGCTCCCCTCGGGGGGGAGGAGAGACCCAGTACTTC
J: TRBJ1-2; D: NA; V: TRBV7-6; size: once; CDR3: CASSSRGYTF; DNA: TGTGCCAGCAGCTCCCGGGGCTACACCTTC
J: TRBJ2-7; D: TRBD2; V: TRBV7-4; size: NA; CDR3: CASSFPGTSGSYEQYF; DNA: TGTGCCAGCAGCTTCCCCGGGACTAGCGGCTCCTACGAGCAGTACTTC
J: TRBJ2-1; D: TRBD2; V: TRBV15; size: NA; CDR3: CATSRASGGADEQFF; DNA: TGTGCCACCAGCAGAGCTAGCGGGGGGGCGGATGAGCAGTTCTTC
J: TRBJ2-1; D: TRBD2; V: TRBV5-5; size: NA; CDR3: CASSFGAAGGKNEQFF; DNA: TGTGCCAGCAGCTTTGGTGCTGCGGGGGGGAAAAATGAGCAGTTCTTC
J: TRBJ2-3; D: TRBD1; V: TRBV6-4; size: few; CDR3: CASSTGTGGGFDTQYF; DNA: TGTGCCAGCAGTACCGGGACAGGGGGCGGGTTCGATACGCAGTATTTT
J: TRBJ2-1; D: TRBD2; V: TRBV30; size: NA; CDR3: CAWSVGIAGTNGNEQFF; DNA: TGTGCCTGGAGTGTAGGGATAGCGGGAACTAATGGGAATGAGCAGTTCTTC
J: TRBJ1-5; D: NA; V: TRBV19; size: NA; CDR3: CASSLKGGAQHF; DNA: TGTGCCAGTAGCTTAAAGGGTGGAGCCCAGCATTTT
J: TRBJ2-7; D: NA; V: TRBV28; size: NA; CDR3: CASSSETTSRYF; DNA: TGTGCCAGCAGTTCGGAGACAACTAGCAGATACTTC
J: TRBJ1-2; D: NA; V: TRBV19; size: NA; CDR3: CASTLRESWGYTF; DNA: TGTGCCAGTACGTTGAGGGAAAGCTGGGGCTACACCTTC
J: TRBJ1-1; D: NA; V: TRBV4-3; size: NA; CDR3: CASSQDRQNTEAFF; DNA: TGCGCCAGCAGCCAAGATAGGCAGAACACTGAAGCTTTCTTT
J: TRBJ1-2; D: NA; V: TRBV2; size: NA; CDR3: CASNAYTTIPNYGYTF; DNA: TGTGCCAGCAACGCGTACACGACAATTCCTAACTATGGCTACACCTTC
J: TRBJ1-2; D: NA; V: TRBV7-2; size: NA; CDR3: CASSLEDIGGYTF; DNA: TGTGCCAGCAGCTTAGAGGACATAGGTGGCTACACCTTC
J: TRBJ2-7; D: NA; V: TRBV5-6; size: NA; CDR3: CASSRDWFSYEQYF; DNA: TGTGCCAGCAGCCGGGACTGGTTCTCCTACGAGCAGTACTTC
J: TRBJ2-3; D: NA; V: TRBV7-6; size: NA; CDR3: CASSRAAGLSTDTQYF; DNA: TGTGCCAGCAGCCGGGCGGCGGGCTTAAGCACAGATACGCAGTATTTT
J: TRBJ1-2; D: TRBD1; V: TRBV19; size: NA; CDR3: CASRGQGAHGYTF; DNA: TGTGCCAGTAGGGGACAGGGGGCCCATGGCTACACCTTC